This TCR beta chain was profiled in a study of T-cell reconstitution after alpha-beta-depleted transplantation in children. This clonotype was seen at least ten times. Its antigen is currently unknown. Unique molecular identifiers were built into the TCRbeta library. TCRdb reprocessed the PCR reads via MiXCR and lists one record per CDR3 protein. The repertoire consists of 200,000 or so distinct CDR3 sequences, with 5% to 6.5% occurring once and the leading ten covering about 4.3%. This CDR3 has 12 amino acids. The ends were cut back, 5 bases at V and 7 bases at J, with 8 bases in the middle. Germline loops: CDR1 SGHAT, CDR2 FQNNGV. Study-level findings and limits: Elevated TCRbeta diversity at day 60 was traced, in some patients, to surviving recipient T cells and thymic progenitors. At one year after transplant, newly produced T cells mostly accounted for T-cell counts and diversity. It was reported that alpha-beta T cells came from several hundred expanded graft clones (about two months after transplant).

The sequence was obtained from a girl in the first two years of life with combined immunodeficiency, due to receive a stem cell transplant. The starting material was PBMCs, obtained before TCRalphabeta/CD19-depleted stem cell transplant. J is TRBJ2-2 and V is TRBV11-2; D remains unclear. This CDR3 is CASSHRGGELFF. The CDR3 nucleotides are TGTGCCAGCAGCCATCGCGGCGGGGAGCTGTTTTTT.